This passage covers 5 T cell receptor beta chains from one sample sequenced in a study of T cell responses to AZD1222 COVID-19 vaccine. The table came from immunoSEQ multiplex PCR; TCRdb's copy has only in-frame clones and leaves some out. The repertoire has about 130,000 clones, 70% to 90% of them found once; the top ten carry about 4.3%. Sample: peripheral blood, taken on day 0 of AZD1222 vaccination. Receptors originate from an adult in good health.

V is TRBV21-1 and J is TRBJ1-4. TRBV21-1 is an annotated pseudogene. This CDR3 is built from 17 residues. CDR3 protein: CASSKDRVLDWGEKLFF. The CDR3 DNA reads as TGTGCCAGCAGCAAAGATAGGGTGCTCGATTGGGGTGAAAAACTGTTTTTT.

The chain carries TRBV4-1 and TRBJ2-2; TRBD2 is a possible D gene (6 bases). CDR3 length: 17 residues. V lost 0 bases and J 4 bases, leaving 15 bases between the germline ends. Germline V gene data show CDR1 as MGHRA and CDR2 as YSYEKL. This chain's CDR3 is CASSQEGTGGGTGELFF. The CDR3 DNA reads TGCGCCAGCAGCCAAGAGGGGACTGGCGGCGGCACCGGGGAGCTGTTTTTT.

This chain links TRBV21-1 with TRBJ2-7; the tabulated D call, TRBD1, remains unverified against the DNA. TRBV21-1 represents a pseudogene. CDR3 length equals 17 residues. The CDR3 DNA reads TGTGCCAGCAGCAAGGGGAGCAGGGGACGGGGTCCCTACGAGCAGTACTTC. This translates into CASSKGSRGRGPYEQYF.

This chain joins TRBV3-1 (or the pseudogene TRBV3-2) and TRBJ2-1; tentative D call: TRBD2 (6 bases). Germline loops: CDR1 LGHDT, CDR2 YNNKEL (reference sequence). The CDR3 is made up of 15 amino acids. With 0 bases removed from V and 9 bases from J, the gap between germline ends came to 15 bases. Here the CDR3 DNA reads TGTGCCAGCAGCCAAGATTTAGGCGGGCGGGGTGAGCAGTTCTTC. Translation gives CASSQDLGGRGEQFF.

This clone was found a few times. The rearrangement joins TRBV5-1 to TRBJ1-1, with 7 bases identical to TRBD1. This CDR3 is 13 amino acids long. Trimming took 4 bases from V and 6 from J; bases not matched to a gene: 6. Per the germline V gene, CDR1 is SGHRS and CDR2 is YFSETQ. CDR3 region: CASSVQGGPEAFF. The CDR3 nucleotides read TGCGCCAGCAGCGTTCAGGGGGGCCCTGAAGCTTTCTTT.